The T cell receptor (beta chain) described here comes from a study of control samples from healthy donors and cancer patients (dated by TCRdb to 2020 to 2021). Receptors were amplified or captured by the immunoSEQ multiplex PCR assay. In its TCRdb copy, this immuneACCESS table keeps in-frame sequences only and misses some clones. Where compared with another copy, unresolved V genes explain less than half of these, and the others have no known cause. The sample table records around 140,000 clones; 91% of these occur just once. 3.2% of the sample belongs to the ten largest clones. Trimming removed 1 base from V and 2 bases from J, leaving 10 bases between the germline ends. The germline V gene provides CDR1 SGHRS and CDR2 YFSETQ. There are 14 amino acids in the CDR3, from cysteine to phenylalanine inclusive. Just the 42-base CDR3 DNA is kept, in frame starting at base 1. Details on this clone: Its antigen is still unknown. Base-call qualities are not available, and no considerably larger clone is one nucleotide away.

The sequence was obtained from a man aged 30 to 39 in good health. Sequencing was carried out using blood. The chain joins TRBV5-1 to TRBJ2-7; TRBD1 is possibly the D segment (6 matching bases). The CDR3 region: CASSLTTGPYEQYF. The DNA reads as follows: TGCGCCAGCAGCTTGACCACAGGGCCCTACGAGCAGTACTTC.